The rows below give T cell receptor beta chains drawn from one sample of a study of blood T cell repertoires in COVID-19. Sequencing used immunoSEQ multiplex PCR; TCRdb keeps in-frame clones, though not all of them. This sample carries some 96,000 clones, about 86% of them seen once, and the ten largest clones take approximately 5.3%. The sample taken for sequencing was peripheral blood. The receptors come from a human donor in a cohort sampled during active COVID-19. The CDR3 runs from the conserved cysteine through the conserved F or W. Fields, in order: J gene, CDR3 length, V gene, CDR3 protein.

TRBJ2-7 | 14 | TRBV7-2 | CASSLGSGTYEQYF
TRBJ2-3 | 11 | TRBV20-1 | CSAAGEDTQYF
TRBJ2-2 | 13 | TRBV30 | CAWRFTSGGELFF
TRBJ2-3 | 14 | TRBV13 | CASSGTGGAYTQYF
TRBJ1-6 | 15 | TRBV10-3 | CAISVDTQTNSPLHF
TRBJ2-1 | 17 | TRBV5-6 | CASSPYYRAGSYNEQFF
TRBJ2-7 | 16 | TRBV27 | CASSPLGAGSSYEQYF
TRBJ1-2 | 13 | TRBV12-3/TRBV12-4 | CASSLQAHYGYTF
TRBJ2-1 | 15 | TRBV7-2 | CASSLVAGASNEQFF
TRBJ2-1 | 15 | TRBV29-1 | CSVEDQSGSLNEQFF
TRBJ2-4 | 12 | TRBV5-5 | CASSPGGNIQYF
TRBJ1-3 | 16 | TRBV28 | CASRFREPTSGNTIYF
TRBJ2-7 | 15 | TRBV6-2/TRBV6-3 | CASSPSAGGTYEQYF
TRBJ2-7 | 15 | TRBV18 | CASSGETGALYEQYF
TRBJ2-3 | 16 | TRBV19 | CASSQRATRPTDTQYF
TRBJ2-3 | 15 | TRBV6-5 | CASRLDRIGPDTQYF
TRBJ2-1 | 16 | TRBV11-2 | CASRRGLAGEGYEQFF
TRBJ2-7 | 15 | TRBV18 | CASSPGQGPSYEQYF
TRBJ1-5 | 14 | TRBV28 | CASREGNGNQPQHF
TRBJ2-1 | 14 | TRBV4-2 | CASSQELAYNEQFF
TRBJ2-3 | 14 | TRBV12-5 | CASALGQATDTQYF
TRBJ2-2 | 16 | TRBV7-2 | CASSLGAKGVTGELFF
TRBJ2-7 | 13 | TRBV12-3/TRBV12-4 | CASSFQRGWEQYF
TRBJ2-3 | 15 | TRBV11-2 | CASSLDTHSTDTQYF
TRBJ1-2 | 17 | TRBV19 | CASSSMGRDRGTYGYTF
TRBJ1-3 | 16 | TRBV6-6 | CASSYSPREAGNTIYF
TRBJ2-1 | 14 | TRBV19 | CATQDSRSYNEQFF
TRBJ1-2 | 14 | TRBV27 | CASSLMGGIYGYTF
TRBJ2-7 | 17 | TRBV9 | CASSVDAISGSGYEQYF
TRBJ1-1 | 14 | TRBV5-1 | CASSWGGVDTEAFF
TRBJ2-1 | 15 | TRBV6-5 | CASSYFSGRGYEQFF
TRBJ1-2 | 12 | TRBV19 | CASRTGSYGYTF
TRBJ1-5 | 13 | TRBV14 | CASSFSRDQPQHF
TRBJ1-2 | 15 | TRBV5-1 | CASSWGTGSNYGYTF
TRBJ2-3 | 14 | TRBV28 | CASSLRGITDTQYF
TRBJ1-1 | 15 | TRBV4-1 | CASSQDIQGRTEAFF
TRBJ2-1 | 19 | TRBV5-1 | CASSLGLAVSAGTYNEQFF
TRBJ2-7 | 14 | TRBV6-2/TRBV6-3 | CASSYSTRGFEQYF
TRBJ2-7 | 13 | TRBV7-8 | CASSPGGAYEQYF
TRBJ2-7 | 19 | TRBV5-5 | CASSLGDRTGTSSSYEQYF
TRBJ1-4 | 14 | TRBV7-2 | CASSFSRANEKLFF
TRBJ2-1 | 12 | TRBV10-1 | CASSRGQVGRFF
TRBJ2-3 | 14 | TRBV5-1 | CASKVAGGTDTQYF
TRBJ2-7 | 13 | TRBV27 | CASAGSGKDEQYF
TRBJ2-2 | 14 | TRBV24-1 | CATSESGPIGELFF
TRBJ1-5 | 15 | TRBV4-1 | CASSQDGGSNQPQHF
TRBJ2-2 | 17 | TRBV14 | CASSLTGLAGNTGELFF
TRBJ1-1 | 15 | TRBV9 | CASSPSPIVNTEAFF
TRBJ2-6 | 18 | TRBV18 | CASSFSYGRSSGANVLTF
TRBJ2-1 | 13 | TRBV27 | CASSTQQGNEQFF
TRBJ2-1 | 16 | TRBV30 | CAWSGRLAGVRDEQFF
TRBJ2-1 | 13 | TRBV30 | CARGASSYNEQFF
TRBJ2-2 | 17 | TRBV14 | CASSPLGWTGYTGELFF
TRBJ1-2 | 16 | TRBV9 | CASSSRNRGSDYGYTF
TRBJ2-1 | 15 | TRBV2 | CASRQGLAGGYEQFF
TRBJ2-7 | 13 | TRBV5-4 | CASSLGLDSEQYF
TRBJ1-5 | 14 | TRBV4-1 | CASSLTGGLQPQHF
TRBJ2-1 | 15 | TRBV3-1/TRBV3-2 | CASSQTSGVTNEQFF
TRBJ2-5 | 16 | TRBV5-1 | CASSLRGTDPKETQYF